One T cell receptor beta chain is described in this entry. The data are from a study of cytomegalovirus exposure and HLA in healthy donors. Germline lookup yields CDR1 SGDLS and CDR2 YYNGEE. With 3 bases clipped from V and 2 bases from J, the junction kept 8 bases outside the gene matches. The CDR3 covers 16 residues. Produced via immunoSEQ multiplex PCR; TCRdb's table is partial and in-frame only. The table records some 120,000 clones, roughly 95% of them present only once. V gene TRBV9 combines with J gene TRBJ2-7; 10 positions match TRBD1. This receptor was identified in a man aged 18 to 30 in good health and CMV-seronegative. Sample: PBMCs. The CDR3 sequence: CASSGGAGTGAYEQYF. In DNA, the CDR3 is TGTGCCAGCAGCGGGGGGGCCGGGACAGGGGCCTACGAGCAGTACTTC.